These T cell receptor beta chains were read from a single sample in a study of blood T cells in healthy people across ages. In TCRdb, the 5' RACE reads were re-called with MiXCR into one record per CDR3 protein. The repertoire holds 800,000 to 950,000 distinct CDR3 sequences, with 25% to 30% as singletons. This same sample was also part of a study on T cells of mothers and their children.

The material sequenced was blood. Source of these receptors: a woman in her thirties or forties in good health. CDR3s include the opening cysteine and the closing phenylalanine or tryptophan. The D gene is left open where the match is weak. For some rows the clone size is stated as once, few or many, or as a class when expanded; others skip it.

J: TRBJ2-5
V: TRBV5-1
D: -
size: -
CDR3: CASSLVQGETQYF
DNA: TGCGCCAGCAGCTTGGTCCAGGGAGAGACCCAGTACTTC

J: TRBJ1-1
V: TRBV7-2
D: -
size: few
CDR3: CASSWAGSSSYTEAFF
DNA: TGTGCCAGCAGTTGGGCGGGGAGTTCCTCCTATACTGAAGCTTTCTTT

J: TRBJ2-2
V: TRBV29-1
D: TRBD2
size: few
CDR3: CSVGLTSGGTGELFF
DNA: TGCAGCGTTGGCTTGACTAGCGGGGGGACCGGGGAGCTGTTTTTT

J: TRBJ2-7
V: TRBV28
D: -
size: few
CDR3: CAARPYGSYEQYF
DNA: TGTGCCGCCCGACCCTACGGCTCCTACGAGCAGTACTTC

J: TRBJ1-4
V: TRBV20-1
D: -
size: -
CDR3: CSARDWQATNEKLFF
DNA: TGCAGTGCTAGAGATTGGCAGGCAACTAATGAAAAACTGTTTTTT

J: TRBJ2-1
V: TRBV20-1
D: -
size: many
CDR3: CSAPGTSFKNEQFF
DNA: TGCAGTGCTCCTGGGACTTCCTTCAAAAATGAGCAGTTCTTC

J: TRBJ2-3
V: TRBV28
D: -
size: many
CDR3: CASSLFGRGLTDTQYF
DNA: TGTGCCAGCAGTTTATTCGGCAGGGGACTCACAGATACGCAGTATTTT

J: TRBJ2-1
V: TRBV12-3/TRBV12-4
D: -
size: -
CDR3: CASSLARRVHNEQFF
DNA: TGTGCCAGCAGTTTAGCGCGGAGAGTACACAATGAGCAGTTCTTC

J: TRBJ1-5
V: TRBV4-1
D: TRBD1
size: few
CDR3: CASSQEGQSDQPQHF
DNA: TGCGCCAGCAGCCAAGAGGGACAGTCCGATCAGCCCCAGCATTTT

J: TRBJ1-2
V: TRBV6-2/TRBV6-3
D: -
size: -
CDR3: CASSYLVYGYTF
DNA: TGTGCCAGCAGTTACTTGGTCTATGGCTACACCTTC

J: TRBJ2-5
V: TRBV6-5
D: -
size: many
CDR3: CASSYSRGQETQYF
DNA: TGTGCCAGCAGTTACTCGAGGGGGCAAGAGACCCAGTACTTC

J: TRBJ2-5
V: TRBV7-2
D: -
size: many
CDR3: CASSREETQYF
DNA: TGTGCCAGCAGTCGGGAAGAGACCCAGTACTTC

J: TRBJ1-3
V: TRBV6-6
D: -
size: few
CDR3: CASSTGLLSSGNTIYF
DNA: TGTGCCAGCAGCACCGGACTCCTGAGCTCTGGAAACACCATATATTTT

J: TRBJ2-5
V: TRBV10-3
D: -
size: -
CDR3: CAISVRAQETQYF
DNA: TGTGCCATCAGTGTTAGGGCACAAGAGACCCAGTACTTC

J: TRBJ2-1
V: TRBV7-2
D: -
size: -
CDR3: CASSNRDGPSNEQFF
DNA: TGTGCCAGCAGCAACCGGGACGGGCCCTCCAATGAGCAGTTCTTC

J: TRBJ2-1
V: TRBV7-3
D: -
size: few
CDR3: CASSLELGAYNEQFF
DNA: TGTGCCAGCAGCTTAGAATTGGGGGCTTACAATGAGCAGTTCTTC

J: TRBJ2-7
V: TRBV5-1
D: TRBD1
size: -
CDR3: CASFIGTGSFYEQYF
DNA: TGCGCCAGCTTTATCGGGACAGGGTCTTTCTACGAGCAGTACTTC

J: TRBJ1-2
V: TRBV5-1
D: TRBD1
size: -
CDR3: CASSTRQGYGYTF
DNA: TGCGCCAGCAGCACCCGACAGGGTTATGGCTACACCTTC

J: TRBJ1-2
V: TRBV14
D: -
size: many
CDR3: CASSQFRGNYGYTF
DNA: TGTGCCAGCAGCCAATTTAGAGGGAACTATGGCTACACCTTC

J: TRBJ2-7
V: TRBV12-3/TRBV12-4
D: TRBD2
size: many
CDR3: CASRGGLADFYEQYF
DNA: TGTGCCAGCAGAGGGGGACTAGCGGATTTCTACGAGCAGTACTTC

J: TRBJ1-5
V: TRBV15
D: TRBD1
size: few
CDR3: CATSSRDRGSQPQHF
DNA: TGTGCCACCAGCTCCCGGGACAGGGGGAGTCAGCCCCAGCATTTT

J: TRBJ2-7
V: TRBV3-1
D: TRBD2
size: -
CDR3: CASSQESLAGALYYEQYF
DNA: TGTGCCAGCAGCCAAGAGAGTCTAGCGGGGGCTTTATACTACGAGCAGTACTTC

J: TRBJ2-3
V: TRBV7-2
D: -
size: -
CDR3: CASSLASGSPRGTQYF
DNA: TGTGCCAGCAGCTTAGCCTCGGGATCCCCTAGGGGGACGCAGTATTTT

J: TRBJ2-1
V: TRBV7-2
D: TRBD2
size: many
CDR3: CASSLGAPTSGVYNEQFF
DNA: TGTGCCAGCAGCTTAGGGGCCCCGACTAGCGGGGTTTACAATGAGCAGTTCTTC

J: TRBJ1-2
V: TRBV30
D: -
size: -
CDR3: CAWRSNGYTF
DNA: TGTGCCTGGAGAAGTAATGGCTACACCTTC

J: TRBJ1-5
V: TRBV9
D: -
size: -
CDR3: CASSVSGLGDQPQHF
DNA: TGTGCCAGCAGCGTCTCGGGACTAGGGGATCAGCCCCAGCATTTT

J: TRBJ1-2
V: TRBV2
D: TRBD1
size: -
CDR3: CASTGQGGYTF
DNA: TGTGCCAGCACAGGACAGGGTGGCTACACCTTC

J: TRBJ2-1
V: TRBV3-1
D: TRBD2
size: -
CDR3: CASSQERLAGNEQFF
DNA: TGTGCCAGCAGCCAAGAACGACTAGCGGGCAATGAGCAGTTCTTC

J: TRBJ2-7
V: TRBV12-3/TRBV12-4
D: TRBD2
size: few
CDR3: CASSQGAGGEQYF
DNA: TGTGCCAGCAGCCAAGGGGCCGGGGGGGAGCAGTACTTC

J: TRBJ1-2
V: TRBV11-2
D: -
size: -
CDR3: CASRPRVGGFSYTF
DNA: TGTGCCAGCAGACCCCGGGTAGGCGGGTTTAGCTACACCTTC

J: TRBJ1-2
V: TRBV2
D: -
size: few
CDR3: CASRVQRNYGYTF
DNA: TGTGCCAGCAGGGTACAGAGAAACTATGGCTACACCTTC

J: TRBJ2-6
V: TRBV12-3/TRBV12-4
D: -
size: -
CDR3: CASTPPGASGANVLTF
DNA: TGTGCCAGCACTCCCCCCGGGGCGAGTGGGGCCAACGTCCTGACTTTC

J: TRBJ1-5
V: TRBV10-3
D: TRBD1
size: many
CDR3: CAISQDRVSNQPQHF
DNA: TGTGCCATCAGTCAAGACAGGGTTTCCAATCAGCCCCAGCATTTT

J: TRBJ1-5
V: TRBV7-3
D: -
size: many
CDR3: CASSSLSVGVNQPQHF
DNA: TGTGCCAGCAGCTCCCTCTCGGTAGGGGTCAATCAGCCCCAGCATTTT

J: TRBJ2-1
V: TRBV12-3/TRBV12-4
D: -
size: -
CDR3: CASRGMDYPAYNEQFF
DNA: TGTGCCAGCAGAGGCATGGACTACCCGGCCTACAATGAGCAGTTCTTC

J: TRBJ1-5
V: TRBV7-9
D: -
size: -
CDR3: CASSLGSVPNQPQHF
DNA: TGTGCCAGCAGCTTAGGGTCGGTCCCCAATCAGCCCCAGCATTTT

J: TRBJ1-1
V: TRBV7-3
D: -
size: few
CDR3: CASSRLGNTEAFF
DNA: TGTGCCAGCAGCCGCCTGGGGAACACTGAAGCTTTCTTT

J: TRBJ1-2
V: TRBV6-5
D: TRBD1
size: many
CDR3: CASRRQGNYGYTF
DNA: TGTGCCAGCAGAAGACAGGGAAACTATGGCTACACCTTC

J: TRBJ2-2
V: TRBV4-3
D: -
size: few
CDR3: CASSQDSGLNTGELFF
DNA: TGCGCCAGCAGCCAAGATAGTGGACTGAACACCGGGGAGCTGTTTTTT

J: TRBJ1-1
V: TRBV6-6
D: TRBD1
size: few
CDR3: CASSDPSGQGITEAFF
DNA: TGTGCCAGCAGTGATCCCTCCGGACAGGGTATCACTGAAGCTTTCTTT

J: TRBJ1-1
V: TRBV7-9
D: -
size: -
CDR3: CASSRGSGSTEAFF
DNA: TGTGCCAGCAGCAGGGGGAGTGGGTCCACTGAAGCTTTCTTT

J: TRBJ2-3
V: TRBV9
D: -
size: -
CDR3: CASSPRPWADTQYF
DNA: TGTGCCAGCAGCCCCCGCCCTTGGGCAGATACGCAGTATTTT